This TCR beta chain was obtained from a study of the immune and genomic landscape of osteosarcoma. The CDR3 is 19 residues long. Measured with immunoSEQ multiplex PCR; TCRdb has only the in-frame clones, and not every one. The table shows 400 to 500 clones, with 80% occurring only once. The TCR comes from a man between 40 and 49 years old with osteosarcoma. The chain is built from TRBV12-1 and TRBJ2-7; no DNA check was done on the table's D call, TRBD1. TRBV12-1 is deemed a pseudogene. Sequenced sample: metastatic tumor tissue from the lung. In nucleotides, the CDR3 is TGTGCCAGCAGTAGTGGGACAGGTCGAGGAAATAAAGGGGCCTACGAGCAGTACTTC. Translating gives CASSSGTGRGNKGAYEQYF.